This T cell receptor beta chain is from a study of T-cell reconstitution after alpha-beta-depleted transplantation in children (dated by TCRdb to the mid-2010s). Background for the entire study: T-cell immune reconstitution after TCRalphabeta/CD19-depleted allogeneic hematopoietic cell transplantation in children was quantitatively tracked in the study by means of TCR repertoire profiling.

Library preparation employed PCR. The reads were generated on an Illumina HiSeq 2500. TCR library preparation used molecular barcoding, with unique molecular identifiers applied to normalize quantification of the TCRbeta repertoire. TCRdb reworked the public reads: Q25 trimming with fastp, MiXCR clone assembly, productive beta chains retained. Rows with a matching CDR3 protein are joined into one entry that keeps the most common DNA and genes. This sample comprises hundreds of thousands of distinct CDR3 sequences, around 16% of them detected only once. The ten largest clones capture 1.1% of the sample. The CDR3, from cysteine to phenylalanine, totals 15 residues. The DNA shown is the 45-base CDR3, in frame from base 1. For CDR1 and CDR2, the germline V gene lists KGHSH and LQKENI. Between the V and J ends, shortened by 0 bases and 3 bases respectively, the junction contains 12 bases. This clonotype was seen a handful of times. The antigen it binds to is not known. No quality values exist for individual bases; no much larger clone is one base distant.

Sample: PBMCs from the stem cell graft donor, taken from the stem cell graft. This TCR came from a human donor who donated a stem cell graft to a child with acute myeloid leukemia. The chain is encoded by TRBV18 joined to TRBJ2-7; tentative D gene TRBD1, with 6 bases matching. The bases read TGTGCCAGCTCACCACCGGGGCAGGGACACTACGAGCAGTACTTC. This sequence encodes CASSPPGQGHYEQYF.